This T cell receptor beta chain appears in the sequencing data of a study of blood T cell repertoires in COVID-19. Study at large: Samples came from the United States, Italy and Spain, spanning acute and convalescent COVID-19. T cells, B-cell-depleted T cells, or PBMCs provided the cDNA or gDNA that served as material.

Germline CDR1 and CDR2: GTSNPN and SVGIG (reference sequence). V shed 4 bases, J shed 5 bases, and the junction held 8 bases outside the gene matches. The CDR3 has 14 amino acids. Study processing details: Amplification of reference gene primers was used by the study to estimate nucleated cell counts. Clones were sequenced by immunoSEQ multiplex PCR, and TCRdb holds only the in-frame ones, with some missing. V, J and clone size reflect that table, while D and trimming were determined from the DNA. The sample lists roughly 110,000 clones; more than 80% were seen once. The sequence came from a woman aged 55 to 70 with acute or convalescent COVID-19. Sequencing was performed on peripheral blood. This sequence joins TRBV30 and TRBJ1-1, with 9 nucleotides matching TRBD1. The CDR3 bases are TGTGCCTGGAAACACAAGACAGGGGGGACTGAAGCTTTCTTT. Protein: CAWKHKTGGTEAFF. Using reference TRBV30 and TRBJ1-1 for the parts outside the CDR3, the full variable domain is SQTIHQWPATLVQPVGSPLSLECTVEGTSNPNLYWYRQAAGRGLQLLFYSVGIGQISSEVPQNLSASRPQDRQFILSSKKLLLSDSGFYLCAWKHKTGGTEAFFGQGTRLTVV.